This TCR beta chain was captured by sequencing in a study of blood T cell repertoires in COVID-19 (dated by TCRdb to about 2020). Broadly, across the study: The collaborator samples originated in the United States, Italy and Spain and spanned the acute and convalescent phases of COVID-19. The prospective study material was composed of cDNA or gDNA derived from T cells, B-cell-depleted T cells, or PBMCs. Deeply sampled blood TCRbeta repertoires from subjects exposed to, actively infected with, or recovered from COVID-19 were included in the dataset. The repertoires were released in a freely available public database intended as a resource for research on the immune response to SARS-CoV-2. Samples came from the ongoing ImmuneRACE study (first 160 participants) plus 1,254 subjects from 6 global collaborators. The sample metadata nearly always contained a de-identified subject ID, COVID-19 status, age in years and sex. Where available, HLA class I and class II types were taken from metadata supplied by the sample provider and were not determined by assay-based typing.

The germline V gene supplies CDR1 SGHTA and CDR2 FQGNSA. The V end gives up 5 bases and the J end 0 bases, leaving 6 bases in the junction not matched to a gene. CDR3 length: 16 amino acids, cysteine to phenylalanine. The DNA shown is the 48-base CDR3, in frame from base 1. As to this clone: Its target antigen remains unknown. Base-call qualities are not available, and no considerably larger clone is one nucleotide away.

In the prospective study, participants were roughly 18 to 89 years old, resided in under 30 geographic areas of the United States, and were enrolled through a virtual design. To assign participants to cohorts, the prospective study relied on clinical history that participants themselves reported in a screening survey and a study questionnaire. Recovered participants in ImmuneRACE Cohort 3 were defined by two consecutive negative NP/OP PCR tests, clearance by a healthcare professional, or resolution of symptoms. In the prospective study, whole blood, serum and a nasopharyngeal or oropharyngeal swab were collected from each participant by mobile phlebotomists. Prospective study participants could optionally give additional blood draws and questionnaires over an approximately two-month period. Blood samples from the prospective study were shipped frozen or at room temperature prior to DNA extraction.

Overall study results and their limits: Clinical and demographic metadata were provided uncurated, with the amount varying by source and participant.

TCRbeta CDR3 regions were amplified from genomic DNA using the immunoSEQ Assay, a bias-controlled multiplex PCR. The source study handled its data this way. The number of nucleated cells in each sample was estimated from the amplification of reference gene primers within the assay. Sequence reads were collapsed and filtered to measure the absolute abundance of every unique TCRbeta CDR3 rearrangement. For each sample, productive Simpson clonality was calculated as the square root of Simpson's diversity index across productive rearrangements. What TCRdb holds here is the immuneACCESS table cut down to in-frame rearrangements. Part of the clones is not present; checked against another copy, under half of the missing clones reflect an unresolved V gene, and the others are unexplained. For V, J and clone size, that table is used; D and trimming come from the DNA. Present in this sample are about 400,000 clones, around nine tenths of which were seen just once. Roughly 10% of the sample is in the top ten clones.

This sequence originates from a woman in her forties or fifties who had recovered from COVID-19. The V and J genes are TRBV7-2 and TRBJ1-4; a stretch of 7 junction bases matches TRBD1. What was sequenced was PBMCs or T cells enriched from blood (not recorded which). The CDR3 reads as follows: CASSRTGVATNEKLFF. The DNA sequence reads TGTGCCAGCAGCCGGACAGGTGTCGCAACTAATGAAAAACTGTTTTTT.